This T cell receptor (beta chain) was retrieved from a study of early T cells in non-severe SARS-CoV-2 infection. This clonotype has a handful of counts. The CDR3 is 12 residues long. From germline, CDR1 is SQVTM and CDR2 ANQGSEA. Trimming took off 2 bases at V and 8 bases at J, with 9 bases between the two ends. TCRdb reprocessed the 5' RACE reads with MiXCR, giving one entry per CDR3 protein. Of roughly 41,000 distinct CDR3 sequences listed, 5.4% are singletons. Here the sequenced sample was whole blood, taken at baseline. The gene calls are TRBV29-1 and TRBJ1-4; D is ambiguous. The TCR sequence derives from an adult who was a healthcare worker with PCR-confirmed SARS-CoV-2 infection or an uninfected control (not recorded which). CDR3: CSVELTGEKLFF. The CDR3 region has the DNA TGCAGCGTTGAATTGACTGGGGAAAAACTGTTTTTT.